This T cell receptor (beta chain) was captured by sequencing in a study of OX40 agonist ivuxolimab in advanced cancers. Study in general: Each patient was given ivuxolimab into a vein every 2 weeks, at 0.01 to 10 mg/kg.

No patient had autoimmune disease or received systemic immunosuppression. The assay was immunoSEQ multiplex PCR, and TCRdb's table has in-frame clones only and misses some. The table has 65,000 to 80,000 clones, roughly 92% seen once; the top ten hold over 5%. Germline CDR1 and CDR2: LNHDA and SQIVND (reference sequence). This CDR3 comprises 15 residues. Trimming took 4 bases from V and 1 from J, leaving 12 bases between them. The chain couples TRBV19 to TRBJ2-3; D perhaps matches TRBD2 (6 bases). The specimen comprised CD4+ or CD8+ T cells sorted from blood, sampled in a trial of the OX40 agonist ivuxolimab. This clonotype was obtained from an adult with an advanced solid tumor such as melanoma, head and neck, liver or kidney cancer. In nucleotides, the CDR3 is TGTGCCAGTAGTACAACTAGCCGGGGCACAGATACGCAGTATTTT. Translating it yields CASSTTSRGTDTQYF. Full variable domain (rest looked up from reference TRBV19 and TRBJ2-3): DGGITQSPKYLFRKEGQNVTLSCEQNLNHDAMYWYRQDPGQGLRLIYYSQIVNDFQKGDIAEGYSVSREKKESFPLTVTSAQKNPTAFYLCASSTTSRGTDTQYFGPGTRLTVL.